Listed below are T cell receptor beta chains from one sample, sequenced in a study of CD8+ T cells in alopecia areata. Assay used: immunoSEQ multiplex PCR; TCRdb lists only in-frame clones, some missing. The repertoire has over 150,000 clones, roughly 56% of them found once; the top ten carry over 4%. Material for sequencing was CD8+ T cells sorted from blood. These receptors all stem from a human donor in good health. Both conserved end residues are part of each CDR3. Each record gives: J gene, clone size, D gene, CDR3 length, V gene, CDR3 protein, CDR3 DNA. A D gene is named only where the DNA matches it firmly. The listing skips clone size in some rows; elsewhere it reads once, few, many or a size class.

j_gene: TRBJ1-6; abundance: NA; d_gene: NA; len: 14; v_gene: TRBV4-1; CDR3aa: CASSQQGSNSPLHF; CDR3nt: TGCGCCAGCAGCCAACAGGGGAGTAATTCACCCCTCCACTTT
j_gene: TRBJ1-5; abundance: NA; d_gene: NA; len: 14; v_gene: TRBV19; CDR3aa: CASSMRDINQPQHF; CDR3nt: TGTGCCAGTAGTATGCGGGACATCAATCAGCCCCAGCATTTT
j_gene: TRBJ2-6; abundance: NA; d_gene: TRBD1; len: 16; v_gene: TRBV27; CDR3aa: CASTPKGAIGANVLTF; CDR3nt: TGTGCCAGCACCCCCAAGGGGGCGATTGGGGCCAACGTCCTGACTTTC
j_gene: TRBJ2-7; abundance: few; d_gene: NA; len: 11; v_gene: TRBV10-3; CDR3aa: CAIRKEGRQYF; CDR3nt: TGTGCCATCAGGAAAGAGGGTAGGCAGTACTTC
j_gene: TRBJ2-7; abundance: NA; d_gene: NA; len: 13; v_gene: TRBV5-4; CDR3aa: CASSLDTTYEQYF; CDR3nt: TGTGCCAGCAGCTTGGACACGACCTACGAGCAGTACTTC
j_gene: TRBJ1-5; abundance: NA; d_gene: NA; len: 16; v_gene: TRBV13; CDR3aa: CASSRAGSLLNQPQHF; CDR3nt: TGTGCCAGCAGCCGAGCTGGCAGCCTCCTCAATCAGCCCCAGCATTTT
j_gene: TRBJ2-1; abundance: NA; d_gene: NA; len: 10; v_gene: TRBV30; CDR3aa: CAWSVDEQFF; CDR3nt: TGTGCCTGGAGTGTAGATGAGCAGTTCTTC
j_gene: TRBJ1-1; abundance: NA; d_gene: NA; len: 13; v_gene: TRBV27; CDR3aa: CASSRGSNTEAFF; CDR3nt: TGTGCCAGCAGTCGGGGTTCGAACACTGAAGCTTTCTTT
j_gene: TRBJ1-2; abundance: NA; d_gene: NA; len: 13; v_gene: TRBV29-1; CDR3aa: CSVAGGQGYGYTF; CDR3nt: TGCAGCGTTGCGGGGGGGCAGGGCTATGGCTACACCTTC
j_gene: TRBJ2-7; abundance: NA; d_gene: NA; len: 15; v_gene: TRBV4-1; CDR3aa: CASSQESGLSYEQYF; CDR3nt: TGCGCCAGCAGCCAAGAGAGCGGTTTGTCCTACGAGCAGTACTTC
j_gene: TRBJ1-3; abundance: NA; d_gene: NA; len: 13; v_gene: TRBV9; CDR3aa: CASSVGGGTTIYF; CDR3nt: TGTGCCAGCAGCGTAGGAGGGGGAACCACCATATATTTT
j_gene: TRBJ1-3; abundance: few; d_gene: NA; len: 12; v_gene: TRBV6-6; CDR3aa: CASSYSGNTIYF; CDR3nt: TGTGCCAGCAGTTACTCCGGAAACACCATATATTTT
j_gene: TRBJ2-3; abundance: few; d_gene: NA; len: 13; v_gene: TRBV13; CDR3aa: CASSLGGTDTQYF; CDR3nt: TGTGCCAGCAGCTTAGGAGGCACAGATACGCAGTATTTT
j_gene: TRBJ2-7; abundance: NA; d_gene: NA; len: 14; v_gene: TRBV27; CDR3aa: CASSSVFIGLEQYF; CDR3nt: TGTGCCAGCAGTTCCGTTTTCATAGGGCTCGAGCAGTACTTC
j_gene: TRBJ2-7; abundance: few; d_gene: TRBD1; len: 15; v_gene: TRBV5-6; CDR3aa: CASSSSGTAGYEQYF; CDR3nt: TGTGCCAGCAGCTCCTCCGGGACAGCAGGCTACGAGCAGTACTTC
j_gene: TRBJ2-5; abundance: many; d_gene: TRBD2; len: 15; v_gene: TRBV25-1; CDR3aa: CASSSGTSGQETQYF; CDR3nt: TGTGCCAGCAGTTCCGGGACTAGCGGACAAGAGACCCAGTACTTC
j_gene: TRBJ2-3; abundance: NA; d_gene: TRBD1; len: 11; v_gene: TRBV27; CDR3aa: CASTYQGALYF; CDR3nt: TGTGCCAGCACATACCAGGGGGCACTGTATTTT